These 21 T cell receptor beta chains originate from one sample sequenced in a study of T cells expressing NK-cell markers. From its re-call of the 5' RACE reads, TCRdb lists each CDR3 protein once, without DNA. The listing contains a few hundred thousand distinct CDR3 sequences. The sequencing input was blood T cells: a sorted CD56 or NKG2C T cell subset, CD4+ or CD8+ T cells, or bulk PBMC T cells (not recorded which). All receptors derive from a young man in good health.

The chain is built from TRBV6-5 and TRBJ2-5. This CDR3 is built from 11 residues. Germline lookup yields CDR1 MNHEY and CDR2 SVGAGI. The CDR3 loop reads CASKSLGTQYF.

CDR3 loop: CASRRETGELFF. The J gene is TRBJ2-2, the V gene TRBV7-3. Per the germline V gene, CDR1 is SGHTA and CDR2 is FQGTGA. The CDR3 has 12 residues.

The CDR3 protein is CSATQDGDEQFF. The rearrangement links TRBV20-1 to TRBJ2-1. The CDR3 has 12 amino acids. In germline, CDR1 is DFQATT, CDR2 SNEGSKA (reference sequence).

The V call is TRBV7-3, the J call TRBJ2-2; TCRdb gives TRBD1 as the D gene, but with no DNA this cannot be confirmed. The CDR3 has 18 amino acids. Per germline, CDR1 SGHTA and CDR2 FQGTGA. Here the CDR3 reads CASSLVGRQYSNTGELFF.

The rearrangement joins TRBV20-1 to TRBJ1-5. The CDR3 runs to 13 residues. Germline V lookup: CDR1 DFQATT, CDR2 SNEGSKA (reference sequence). The CDR3 protein is CSARTAAVEPQHF.

The rearrangement links TRBV7-8 to TRBJ1-2. The germline CDR1 and CDR2 sequences are SGHVS and FQNEAQ. CDR3 size: 14 residues. The CDR3 loop reads CASSPSPGRSGYTF.

The chain couples TRBV18 to TRBJ2-1; TCRdb calls TRBD2, which cannot be checked without DNA. CDR1 KGHSH and CDR2 LQKENI come from the germline V gene. The CDR3 consists of 14 residues. CDR3 in amino acids: CASSPVTSSNEQFF.

This sequence joins TRBV24-1 and TRBJ2-1; TCRdb proposes TRBD2, but this gene call is untestable without DNA. The CDR3 spans 17 residues. The germline CDR1 and CDR2 sequences are KGHDR and SFDVKD. The chain's CDR3 is CATSDQASGMAYNEQFF.

The V call is TRBV12-3 or TRBV12-4, the J call TRBJ2-5; no DNA is available, so the TRBD2 call from TCRdb remains unchecked. This CDR3 is built from 14 residues. CDR3 residues: CASMGGRGQETQYF.

V is TRBV20-1 and J is TRBJ1-3; TCRdb's D call of TRBD1 is untestable without DNA. CDR3 length: 15 amino acids. The germline V gene has CDR1 DFQATT and CDR2 SNEGSKA (reference sequence). The CDR3 is CSARVPSKGPDTIYF.

V usage is TRBV18 and J usage is TRBJ2-2; TCRdb picks TRBD1, but there is no DNA to check that call. This CDR3 spans 13 amino acids. Per the germline V gene, CDR1 is KGHSH and CDR2 is LQKENI. The CDR3 reads CASSYDSTGELFF.

The V gene is TRBV5-4, the J gene TRBJ1-2. The CDR3 covers 15 residues. Per the germline V gene, CDR1 is SGHNT and CDR2 is YYREEE (reference sequence). The CDR3 sequence: CASTPTAGRAYGYTF. Full variable domain (rest looked up from reference TRBV5-4 and TRBJ1-2): ETGVTQSPTHLIKTRGQQVTLRCSSQSGHNTVSWYQQALGQGPQFIFQYYREEENGRGNFPPRFSGLQFPNYSSELNVNALELDDSALYLCASTPTAGRAYGYTFGSGTRLTVV.

This chain links TRBV6-5 with TRBJ1-6. Germline V lookup: CDR1 MNHEY, CDR2 SVGAGI. The CDR3 length is 16 residues. CDR3 in amino acids: CASSYDSSSYNSPLHF.

The J gene is TRBJ2-4, the V gene TRBV5-1; TCRdb's D call of TRBD1 is untestable without DNA. This CDR3 comprises 17 residues. In germline, CDR1 is SGHRS, CDR2 YFSETQ. The CDR3 is CASSPRTGGVSKNIQYF. Full variable domain (missing parts from reference TRBV5-1 and TRBJ2-4): KAGVTQTPRYLIKTRGQQVTLSCSPISGHRSVSWYQQTPGQGLQFLFEYFSETQRNKGNFPGRFSGRQFSNSRSEMNVSTLELGDSALYLCASSPRTGGVSKNIQYFGAGTRLSVL.

This chain joins TRBV29-1 and TRBJ1-2; TCRdb's D call of TRBD1 is untestable without DNA. The CDR3 contains 13 residues. Germline assignment: CDR1 SQVTM and CDR2 ANQGSEA. This chain's CDR3 is CSVGNRGGYGYTF.

V is TRBV29-1 and J is TRBJ1-1; there is no DNA to check the TCRdb D call of TRBD1. This CDR3 has 11 amino acids. Germline V gene sequence: CDR1 SQVTM, CDR2 ANQGSEA. CDR3 protein: CSALTARGAFF.

CDR3 protein: CASSTGTARETQYF. The rearrangement joins TRBV5-4 to TRBJ2-5; lacking DNA, the TRBD1 call made by TCRdb goes unchecked. Per the germline V gene, CDR1 is SGHNT and CDR2 is YYREEE (reference sequence). This CDR3 has 14 amino acids.

This chain links TRBV12-3 or TRBV12-4 with TRBJ2-2; as DNA is missing, the TRBD2 call by TCRdb cannot be tested. This CDR3 comprises 14 residues. CDR3 sequence: CASTIGAGTGELFF.

This chain links TRBV12-3 or TRBV12-4 with TRBJ2-1. CDR3 length: 14 residues. CDR3 sequence reads: CASSPTRLYNEQFF.

The chain is built from TRBV7-9 and TRBJ1-1. The germline CDR1 and CDR2 sequences are SEHNR and FQNEAQ (reference sequence). The CDR3 runs to 15 residues. The CDR3 here is CASSPNRGLNTEAFF.

V and J are TRBV20-1 and TRBJ2-4; absent DNA, TCRdb's TRBD1 call cannot be checked. Germline CDR1 is DFQATT and CDR2 is SNEGSKA (reference sequence). This CDR3 is 14 amino acids long. This CDR3 is CSASRPRPKNIQYF.